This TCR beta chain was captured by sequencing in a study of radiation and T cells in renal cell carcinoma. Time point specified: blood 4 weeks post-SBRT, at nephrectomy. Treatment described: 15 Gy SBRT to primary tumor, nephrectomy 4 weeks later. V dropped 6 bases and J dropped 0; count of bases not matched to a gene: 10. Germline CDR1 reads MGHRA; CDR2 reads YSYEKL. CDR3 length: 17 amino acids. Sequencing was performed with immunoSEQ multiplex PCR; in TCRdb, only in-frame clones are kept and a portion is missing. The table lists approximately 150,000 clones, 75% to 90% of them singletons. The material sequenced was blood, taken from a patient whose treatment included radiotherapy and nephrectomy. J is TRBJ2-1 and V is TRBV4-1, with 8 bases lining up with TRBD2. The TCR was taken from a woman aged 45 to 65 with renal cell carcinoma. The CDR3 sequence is CASRHPLAGNSYNEQFF. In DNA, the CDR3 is TGCGCCAGCAGACACCCCTTAGCGGGGAACTCCTACAATGAGCAGTTCTTC.